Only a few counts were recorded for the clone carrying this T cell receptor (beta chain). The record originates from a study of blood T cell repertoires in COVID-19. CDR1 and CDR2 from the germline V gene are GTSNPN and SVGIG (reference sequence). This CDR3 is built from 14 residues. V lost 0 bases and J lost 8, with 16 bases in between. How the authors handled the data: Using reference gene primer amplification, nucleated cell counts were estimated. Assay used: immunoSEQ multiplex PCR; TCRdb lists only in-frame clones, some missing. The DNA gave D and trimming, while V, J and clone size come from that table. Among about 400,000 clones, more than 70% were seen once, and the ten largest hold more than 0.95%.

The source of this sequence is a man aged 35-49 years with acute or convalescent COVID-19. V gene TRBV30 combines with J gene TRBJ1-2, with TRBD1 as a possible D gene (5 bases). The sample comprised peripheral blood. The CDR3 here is CAWSVRRDRVGYTF. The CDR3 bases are TGTGCCTGGAGTGTTCGCAGGGATCGCGTCGGCTACACCTTC.